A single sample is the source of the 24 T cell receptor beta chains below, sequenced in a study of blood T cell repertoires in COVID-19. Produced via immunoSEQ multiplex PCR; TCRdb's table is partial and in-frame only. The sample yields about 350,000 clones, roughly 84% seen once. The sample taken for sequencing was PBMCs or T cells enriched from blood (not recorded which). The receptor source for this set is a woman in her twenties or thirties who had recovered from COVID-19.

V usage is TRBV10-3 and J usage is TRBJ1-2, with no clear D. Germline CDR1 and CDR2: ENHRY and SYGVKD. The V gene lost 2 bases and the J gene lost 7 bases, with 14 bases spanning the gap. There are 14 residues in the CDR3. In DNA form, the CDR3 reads TGTGCCATCAGTGAGGGAGGGAGGGCAGCTGGCTACACCTTC. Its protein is CAISEGGRAAGYTF.

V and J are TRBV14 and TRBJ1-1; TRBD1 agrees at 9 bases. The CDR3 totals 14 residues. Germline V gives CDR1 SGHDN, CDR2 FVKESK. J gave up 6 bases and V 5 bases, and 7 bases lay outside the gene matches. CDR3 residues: CASSTGQGWAEAFF. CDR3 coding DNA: TGTGCCAGCAGCACTGGACAGGGGTGGGCTGAAGCTTTCTTT. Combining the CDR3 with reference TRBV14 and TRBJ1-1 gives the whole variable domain EAGVTQFPSHSVIEKGQTVTLRCDPISGHDNLYWYRRVMGKEIKFLLHFVKESKQDESGMPNNRFLAERTGGTYSTLKVQPAELEDSGVYFCASSTGQGWAEAFFGQGTRLTVV.

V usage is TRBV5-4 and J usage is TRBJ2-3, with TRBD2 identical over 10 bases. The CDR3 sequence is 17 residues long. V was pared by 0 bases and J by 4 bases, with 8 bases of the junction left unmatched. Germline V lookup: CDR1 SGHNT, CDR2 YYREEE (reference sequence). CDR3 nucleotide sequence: TGTGCCAGCAGCTTGGGTGGGGGAGCGGGGGGGCCAGATACGCAGTATTTT. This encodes CASSLGGGAGGPDTQYF.

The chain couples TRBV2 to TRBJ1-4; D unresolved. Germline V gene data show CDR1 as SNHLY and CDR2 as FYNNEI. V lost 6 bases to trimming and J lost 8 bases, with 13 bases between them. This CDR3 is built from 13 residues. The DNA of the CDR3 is TGTGCCAGCAGGTACCGAGTAGAGGAAAAACTGTTTTTT. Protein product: CASRYRVEEKLFF.

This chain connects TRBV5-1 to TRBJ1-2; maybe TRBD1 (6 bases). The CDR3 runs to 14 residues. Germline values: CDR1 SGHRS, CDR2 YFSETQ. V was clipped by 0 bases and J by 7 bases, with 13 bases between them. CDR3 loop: CASSLASRGAGYTF. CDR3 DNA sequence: TGCGCCAGCAGCTTGGCCAGTCGGGGGGCTGGCTACACCTTC.

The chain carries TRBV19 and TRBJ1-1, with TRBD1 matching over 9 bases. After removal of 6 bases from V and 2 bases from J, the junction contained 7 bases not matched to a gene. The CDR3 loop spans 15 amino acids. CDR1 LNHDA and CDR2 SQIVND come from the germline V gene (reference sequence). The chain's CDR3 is CASRTSGQGNTEAFF. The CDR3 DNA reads TGTGCCAGTAGGACCTCGGGACAGGGAAACACTGAAGCTTTCTTT.

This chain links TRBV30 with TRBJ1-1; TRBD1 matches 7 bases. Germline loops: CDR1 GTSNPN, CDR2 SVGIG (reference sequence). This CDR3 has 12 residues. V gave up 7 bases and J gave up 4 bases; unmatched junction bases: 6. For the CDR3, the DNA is TGTGCCTTTAACAGGGGCCCCACTGAAGCTTTCTTT. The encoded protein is CAFNRGPTEAFF.

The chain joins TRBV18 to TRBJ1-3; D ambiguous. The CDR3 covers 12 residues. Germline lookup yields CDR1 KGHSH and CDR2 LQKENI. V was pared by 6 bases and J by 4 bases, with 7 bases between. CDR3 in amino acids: CASSPQGNTIYF. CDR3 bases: TGTGCCAGCTCCCCCCAGGGAAACACCATATATTTT. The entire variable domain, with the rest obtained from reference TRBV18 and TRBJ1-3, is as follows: NAGVMQNPRHLVRRRGQEARLRCSPMKGHSHVYWYRQLPEEGLKFMVYLQKENIIDESGMPKERFSAEFPKEGPSILRIQQVVRGDSAAYFCASSPQGNTIYFGEGSWLTVV.

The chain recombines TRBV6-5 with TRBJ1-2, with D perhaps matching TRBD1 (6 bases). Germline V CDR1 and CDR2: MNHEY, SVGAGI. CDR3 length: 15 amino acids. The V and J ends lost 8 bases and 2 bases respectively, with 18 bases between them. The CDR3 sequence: CASGLIGQPNYGYTF. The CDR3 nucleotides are TGTGCCAGCGGCCTGATAGGACAGCCGAACTATGGCTACACCTTC.

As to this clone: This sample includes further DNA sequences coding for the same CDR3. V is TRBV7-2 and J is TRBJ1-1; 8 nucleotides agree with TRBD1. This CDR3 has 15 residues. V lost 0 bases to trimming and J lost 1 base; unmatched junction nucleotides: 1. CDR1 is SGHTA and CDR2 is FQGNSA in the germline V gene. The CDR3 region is CASSLAGQGNTEAFF. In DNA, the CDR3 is TGTGCCAGCAGCTTAGCAGGACAGGGGAACACTGAAGCTTTCTTT.

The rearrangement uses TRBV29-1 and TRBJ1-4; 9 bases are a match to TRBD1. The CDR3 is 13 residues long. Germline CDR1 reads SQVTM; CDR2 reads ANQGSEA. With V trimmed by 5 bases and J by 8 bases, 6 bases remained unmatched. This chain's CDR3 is CSVLQGASEKLFF. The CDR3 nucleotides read TGCAGCGTTCTACAGGGGGCAAGCGAAAAACTGTTTTTT.

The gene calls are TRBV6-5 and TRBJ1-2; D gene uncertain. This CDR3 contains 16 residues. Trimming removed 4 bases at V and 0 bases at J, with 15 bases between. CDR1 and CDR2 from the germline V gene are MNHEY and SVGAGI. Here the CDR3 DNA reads TGTGCCAGCAGTTTCCTTACCGAGTTAGCTAACTATGGCTACACCTTC. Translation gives CASSFLTELANYGYTF.

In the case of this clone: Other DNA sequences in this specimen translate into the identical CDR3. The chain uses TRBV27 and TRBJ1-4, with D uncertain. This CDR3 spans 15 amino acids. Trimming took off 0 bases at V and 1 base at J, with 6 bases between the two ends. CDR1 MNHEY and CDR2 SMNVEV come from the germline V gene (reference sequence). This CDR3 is CASSLSPGTNEKLFF. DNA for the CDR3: TGTGCCAGCAGTTTATCTCCGGGAACTAATGAAAAACTGTTTTTT. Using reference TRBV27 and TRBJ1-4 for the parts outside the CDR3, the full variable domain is EAQVTQNPRYLITVTGKKLTVTCSQNMNHEYMSWYRQDPGLGLRQIYYSMNVEVTDKGDVPEGYKVSRKEKRNFPLILESPSPNQTSLYFCASSLSPGTNEKLFFGSGTQLSVL.

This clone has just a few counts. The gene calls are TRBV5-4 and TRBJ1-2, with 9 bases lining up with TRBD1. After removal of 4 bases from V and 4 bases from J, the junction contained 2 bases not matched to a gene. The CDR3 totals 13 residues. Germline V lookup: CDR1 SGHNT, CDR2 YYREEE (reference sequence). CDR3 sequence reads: CASSGDRAYGYTF. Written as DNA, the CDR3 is TGTGCCAGCAGCGGGGACAGGGCCTATGGCTACACCTTC.

For the CDR3, the DNA is TGTGCCTGGTTGGGGACGGGACTCACGGGGACCCAGTACTTC. Translated, it gives CAWLGTGLTGTQYF. The rearrangement links TRBV30 to TRBJ2-5; possibly TRBD2 for D (6 bases). V lost 5 bases to trimming and J lost 7 bases, with 20 bases between them. The CDR3 sequence is 14 residues long. From germline, CDR1 is GTSNPN and CDR2 SVGIG (reference sequence).

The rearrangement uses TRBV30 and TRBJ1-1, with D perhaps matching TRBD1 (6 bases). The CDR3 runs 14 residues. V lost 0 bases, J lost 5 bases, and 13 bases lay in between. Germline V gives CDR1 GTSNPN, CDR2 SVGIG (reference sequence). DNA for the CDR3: TGTGCCTGGAGTGTACTAGGGGGAGCAACTGAAGCTTTCTTT. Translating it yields CAWSVLGGATEAFF.

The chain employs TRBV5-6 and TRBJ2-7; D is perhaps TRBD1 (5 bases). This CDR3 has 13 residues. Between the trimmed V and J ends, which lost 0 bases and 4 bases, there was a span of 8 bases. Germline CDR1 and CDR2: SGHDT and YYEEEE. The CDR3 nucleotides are TGTGCCAGCAGCTTGGATAGGGGTTACGAGCAGTACTTC. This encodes CASSLDRGYEQYF.

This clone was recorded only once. The CDR3 reads CSVDPRQGINYGYTF. The CDR3 bases are TGCAGCGTTGACCCTAGACAGGGTATTAACTATGGCTACACCTTC. This chain uses TRBV29-1 with TRBJ1-2; 7 bases align to TRBD1. V shed 3 bases and J 1 base; nucleotides not matched to a gene: 8. This CDR3 region has 15 residues. The germline gives CDR1 SQVTM, CDR2 ANQGSEA.

This chain's CDR3 is CAISPLSYEQYF. CDR3 nucleotides: TGTGCCATCAGTCCCCTCTCCTACGAGCAGTACTTC. V gene TRBV10-3 combines with J gene TRBJ2-7; no firm D call. V lost 5 bases, J lost 0 bases, and 5 bases lay in between. The CDR3 is 12 residues long. Germline CDR1 is ENHRY and CDR2 is SYGVKD.

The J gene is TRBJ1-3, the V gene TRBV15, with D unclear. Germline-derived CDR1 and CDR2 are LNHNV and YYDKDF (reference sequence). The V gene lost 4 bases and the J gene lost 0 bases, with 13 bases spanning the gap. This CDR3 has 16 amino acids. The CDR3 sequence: CATSNLRQNSGNTIYF. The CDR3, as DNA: TGTGCCACCAGCAATCTTAGACAAAACTCTGGAAACACCATATATTTT.

For the CDR3, the DNA is TGCGCCAGCAGCCAAGATCGCGGGGTACCGGGGCCCCAGCATTTT. This sequence encodes CASSQDRGVPGPQHF. The rearrangement links TRBV4-3 to TRBJ1-5; D is undetermined. V shed 0 bases and J shed 9 bases, with 15 bases lying between them. This CDR3 has 15 residues. CDR1 and CDR2 (germline): LGHNA, YSLEER.

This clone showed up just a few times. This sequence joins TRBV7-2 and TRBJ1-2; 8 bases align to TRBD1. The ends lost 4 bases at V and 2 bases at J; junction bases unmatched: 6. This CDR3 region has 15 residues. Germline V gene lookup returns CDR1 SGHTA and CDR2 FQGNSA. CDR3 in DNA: TGTGCCAGCAGCTCCCCCCGGACAGGGAACTATGGCTACACCTTC. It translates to CASSSPRTGNYGYTF. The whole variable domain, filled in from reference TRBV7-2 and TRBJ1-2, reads GAGVSQSPSNKVTEKGKDVELRCDPISGHTALYWYRQSLGQGLEFLIYFQGNSAPDKSGLPSDRFSAERTGGSVSTLTIQRTQQEDSAVYLCASSSPRTGNYGYTFGSGTRLTVV.

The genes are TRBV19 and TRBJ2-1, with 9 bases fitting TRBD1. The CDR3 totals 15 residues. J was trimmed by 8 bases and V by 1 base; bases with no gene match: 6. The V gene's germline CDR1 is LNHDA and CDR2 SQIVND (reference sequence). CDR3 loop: CASSIVGTGNYEQFF. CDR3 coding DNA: TGTGCCAGTAGTATAGTGGGGACAGGGAACTATGAGCAGTTCTTC.

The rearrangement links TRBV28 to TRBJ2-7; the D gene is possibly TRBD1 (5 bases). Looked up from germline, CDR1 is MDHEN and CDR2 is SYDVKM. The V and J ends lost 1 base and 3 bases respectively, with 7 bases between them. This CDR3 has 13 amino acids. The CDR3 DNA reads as TGTGCCAGCAGTTTATCGGACAACTACGAGCAGTACTTC. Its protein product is CASSLSDNYEQYF.